This TCR beta chain was observed in a study of cytomegalovirus exposure and HLA in healthy donors. Study as a whole: The roughly 100 million unique TCR beta sequences, from about 170 million T cells, were found by an earlier analysis. Findings and limits, study-wide: The study found most TCR sequences rare, yet found some public TCRs in many donors. Previous analysis showed most TCR beta V segments were productive about 87% or about 30% of the time.

V shed 2 bases and J shed 1 base, with 9 bases lying between them. The CDR3 length is 14 residues. Germline loops: CDR1 SGHNT, CDR2 YYREEE (reference sequence). The study ran its PCR with 60 Vbeta and 13 Jbeta primers. The assay was immunoSEQ multiplex PCR, and TCRdb's table has in-frame clones only and misses some. The sample records hundreds of thousands of clones, about 75% being singletons. A word on this clone: Its specificity is not known.

The gene calls are TRBV5-4 and TRBJ1-1, with D possibly TRBD1 on 5 matching bases. This clonotype was sampled from a female donor in good health and CMV-seronegative. Sample: PBMCs. The CDR3 sequence: CASSLGHPNTEAFF. CDR3 nucleotides: TGTGCCAGCAGCTTAGGACATCCGAACACTGAAGCTTTCTTT. Combining the CDR3 with reference TRBV5-4 and TRBJ1-1 gives the whole variable domain ETGVTQSPTHLIKTRGQQVTLRCSSQSGHNTVSWYQQALGQGPQFIFQYYREEENGRGNFPPRFSGLQFPNYSSELNVNALELDDSALYLCASSLGHPNTEAFFGQGTRLTVV.